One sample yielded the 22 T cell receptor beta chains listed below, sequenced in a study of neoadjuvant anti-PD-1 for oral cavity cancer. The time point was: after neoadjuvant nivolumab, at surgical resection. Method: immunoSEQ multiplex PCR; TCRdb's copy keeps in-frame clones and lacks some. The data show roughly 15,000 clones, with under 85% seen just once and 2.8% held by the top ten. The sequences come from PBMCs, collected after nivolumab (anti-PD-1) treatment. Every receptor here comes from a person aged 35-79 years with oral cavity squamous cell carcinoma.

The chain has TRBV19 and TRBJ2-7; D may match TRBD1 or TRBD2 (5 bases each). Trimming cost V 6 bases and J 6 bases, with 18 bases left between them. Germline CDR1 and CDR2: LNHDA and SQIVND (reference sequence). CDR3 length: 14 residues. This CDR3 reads CASRERTPGAEQYF. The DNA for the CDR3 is TGTGCCAGTAGAGAACGCACACCCGGGGCCGAGCAGTACTTC.

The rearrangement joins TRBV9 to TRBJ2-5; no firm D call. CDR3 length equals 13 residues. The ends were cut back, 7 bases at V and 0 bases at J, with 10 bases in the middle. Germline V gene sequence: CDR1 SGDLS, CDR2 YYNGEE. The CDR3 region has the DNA TGTGCCAGCTCCTCTCCGTACCAAGAGACCCAGTACTTC. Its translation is CASSSPYQETQYF.

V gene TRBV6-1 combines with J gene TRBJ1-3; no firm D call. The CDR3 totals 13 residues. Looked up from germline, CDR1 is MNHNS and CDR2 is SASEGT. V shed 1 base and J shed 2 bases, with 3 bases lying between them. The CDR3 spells CASSEGTGNTIYF. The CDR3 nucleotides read TGTGCCAGCAGTGAAGGAACTGGAAACACCATATATTTT.

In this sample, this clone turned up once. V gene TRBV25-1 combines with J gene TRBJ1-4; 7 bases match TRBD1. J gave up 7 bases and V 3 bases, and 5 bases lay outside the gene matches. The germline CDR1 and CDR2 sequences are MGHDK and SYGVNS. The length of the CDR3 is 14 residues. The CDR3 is CASSDGRGGEKLFF. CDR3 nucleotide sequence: TGTGCCAGCAGTGACGGCAGGGGGGGTGAAAAACTGTTTTTT.

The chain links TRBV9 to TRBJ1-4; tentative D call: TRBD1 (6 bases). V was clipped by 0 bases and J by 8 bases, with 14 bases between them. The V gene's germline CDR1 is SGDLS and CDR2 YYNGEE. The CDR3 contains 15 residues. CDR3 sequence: CASSVAGQNGEKLFF. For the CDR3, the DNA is TGTGCCAGCAGCGTAGCTGGACAGAACGGGGAAAAACTGTTTTTT.

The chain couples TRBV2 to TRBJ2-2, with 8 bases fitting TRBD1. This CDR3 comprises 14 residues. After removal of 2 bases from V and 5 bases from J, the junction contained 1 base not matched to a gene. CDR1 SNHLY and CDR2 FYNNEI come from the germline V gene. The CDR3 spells CASSEQGATGELFF. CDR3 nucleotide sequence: TGTGCCAGCAGTGAACAGGGGGCGACCGGGGAGCTGTTTTTT. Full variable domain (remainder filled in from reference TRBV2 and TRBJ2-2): EPEVTQTPSHQVTQMGQEVILRCVPISNHLYFYWYRQILGQKVEFLVSFYNNEISEKSEIFDDQFSVERPDGSNFTLKIRSTKLEDSAMYFCASSEQGATGELFFGEGSRLTVL.

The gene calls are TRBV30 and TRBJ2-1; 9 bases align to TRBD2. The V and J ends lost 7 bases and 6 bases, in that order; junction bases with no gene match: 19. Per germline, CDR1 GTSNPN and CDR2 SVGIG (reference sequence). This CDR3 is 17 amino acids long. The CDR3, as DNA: TGTGCCTTCTCGAGCGTTATGACTAGCGGAAACCCCAATGAGCAGTTCTTC. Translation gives CAFSSVMTSGNPNEQFF.

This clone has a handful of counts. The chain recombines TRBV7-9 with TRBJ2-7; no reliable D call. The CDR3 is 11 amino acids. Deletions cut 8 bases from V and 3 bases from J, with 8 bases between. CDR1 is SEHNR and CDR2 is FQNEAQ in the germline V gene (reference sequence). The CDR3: CASGKLYEQYF. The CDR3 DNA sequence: TGTGCCAGCGGGAAACTCTACGAGCAGTACTTC.

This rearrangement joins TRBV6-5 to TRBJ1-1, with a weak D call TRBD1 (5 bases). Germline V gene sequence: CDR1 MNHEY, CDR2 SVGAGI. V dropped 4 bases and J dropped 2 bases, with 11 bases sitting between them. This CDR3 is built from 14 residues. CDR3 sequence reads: CASSSGGPNTEAFF. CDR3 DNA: TGTGCCAGCAGTTCCGGGGGACCTAACACTGAAGCTTTCTTT.

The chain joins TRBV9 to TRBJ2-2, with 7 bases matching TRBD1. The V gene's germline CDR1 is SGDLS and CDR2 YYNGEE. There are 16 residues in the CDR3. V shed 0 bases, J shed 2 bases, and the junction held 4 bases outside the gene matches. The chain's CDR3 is CASSVGGQPNTGELFF. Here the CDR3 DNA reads TGTGCCAGCAGCGTAGGGGGACAGCCTAACACCGGGGAGCTGTTTTTT.

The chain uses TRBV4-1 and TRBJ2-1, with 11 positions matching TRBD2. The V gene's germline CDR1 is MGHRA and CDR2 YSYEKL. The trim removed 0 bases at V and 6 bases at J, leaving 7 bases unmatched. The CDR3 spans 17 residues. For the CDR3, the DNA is TGCGCCAGCAGCCAAGATGGGGGGGGACTAGCGGCCAATGAGCAGTTCTTC. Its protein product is CASSQDGGGLAANEQFF.

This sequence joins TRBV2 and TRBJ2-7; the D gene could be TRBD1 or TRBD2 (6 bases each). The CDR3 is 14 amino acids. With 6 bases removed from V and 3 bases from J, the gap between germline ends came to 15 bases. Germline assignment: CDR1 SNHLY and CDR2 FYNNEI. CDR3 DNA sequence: TGTGCCAGCAGGATGGTCGGGGGACACTACGAGCAGTACTTC. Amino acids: CASRMVGGHYEQYF.

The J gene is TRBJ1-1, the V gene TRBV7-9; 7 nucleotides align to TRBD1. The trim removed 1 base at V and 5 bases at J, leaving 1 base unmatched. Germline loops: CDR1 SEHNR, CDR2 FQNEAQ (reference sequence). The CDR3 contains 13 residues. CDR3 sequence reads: CASSLGQGTEAFF. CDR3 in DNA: TGTGCCAGCAGCTTAGGACAGGGTACTGAAGCTTTCTTT.

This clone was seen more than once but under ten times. The CDR3 sequence is CASSLLGNNQPQHF. For the CDR3, the DNA is TGTGCCAGCAGTTTACTGGGTAACAATCAGCCCCAGCATTTT. The chain is built from TRBV27 and TRBJ1-5; the D is unclear. The CDR3 is 14 residues long. The germline V gene encodes CDR1 MNHEY and CDR2 SMNVEV (reference sequence). Trimming stripped 2 bases from V and 3 bases from J, with 8 bases between.

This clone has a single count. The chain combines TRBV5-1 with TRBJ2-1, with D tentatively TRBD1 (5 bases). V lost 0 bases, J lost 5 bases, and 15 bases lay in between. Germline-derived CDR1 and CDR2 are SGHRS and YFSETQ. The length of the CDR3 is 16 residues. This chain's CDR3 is CASSLGPGPRDNEQFF. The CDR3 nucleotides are TGCGCCAGCAGCTTGGGTCCGGGCCCCAGGGACAATGAGCAGTTCTTC.

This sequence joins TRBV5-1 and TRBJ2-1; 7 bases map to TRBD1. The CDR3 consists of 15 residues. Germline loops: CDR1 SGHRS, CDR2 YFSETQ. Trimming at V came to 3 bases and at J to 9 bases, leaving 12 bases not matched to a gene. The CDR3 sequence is CASSSPGTVPGEQFF. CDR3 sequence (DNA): TGCGCCAGCAGCTCGCCCGGGACAGTACCGGGTGAGCAGTTCTTC. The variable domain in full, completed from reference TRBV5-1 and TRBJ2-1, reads KAGVTQTPRYLIKTRGQQVTLSCSPISGHRSVSWYQQTPGQGLQFLFEYFSETQRNKGNFPGRFSGRQFSNSRSEMNVSTLELGDSALYLCASSSPGTVPGEQFFGPGTRLTVL.

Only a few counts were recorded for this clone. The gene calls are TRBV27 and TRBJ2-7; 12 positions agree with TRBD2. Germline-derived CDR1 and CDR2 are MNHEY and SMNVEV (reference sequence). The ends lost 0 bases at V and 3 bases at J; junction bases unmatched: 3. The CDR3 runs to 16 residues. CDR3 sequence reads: CASSLSWTSGNYEQYF. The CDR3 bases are TGTGCCAGCAGTTTATCCTGGACTAGCGGGAACTACGAGCAGTACTTC.

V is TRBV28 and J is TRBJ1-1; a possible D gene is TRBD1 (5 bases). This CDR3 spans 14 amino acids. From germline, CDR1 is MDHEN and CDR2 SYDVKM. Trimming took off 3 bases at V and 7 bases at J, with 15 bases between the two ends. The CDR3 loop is CASSFGTEGGEAFF. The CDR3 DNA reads TGTGCCAGCAGTTTCGGGACTGAGGGAGGTGAAGCTTTCTTT.

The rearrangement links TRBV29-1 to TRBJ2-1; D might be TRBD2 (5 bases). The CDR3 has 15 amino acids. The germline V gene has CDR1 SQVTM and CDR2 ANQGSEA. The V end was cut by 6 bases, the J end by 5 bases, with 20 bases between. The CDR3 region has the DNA TGCAGCGTGCCGGGGTCGGTAACCCCGGACAATGAGCAGTTCTTC. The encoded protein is CSVPGSVTPDNEQFF.

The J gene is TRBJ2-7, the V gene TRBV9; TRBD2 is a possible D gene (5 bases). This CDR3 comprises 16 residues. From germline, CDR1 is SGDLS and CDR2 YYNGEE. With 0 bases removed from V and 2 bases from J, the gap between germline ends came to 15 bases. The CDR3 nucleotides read TGTGCCAGCAGCGTAGGAGCGGAGACCCCCCCCTACGAGCAGTACTTC. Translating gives CASSVGAETPPYEQYF.

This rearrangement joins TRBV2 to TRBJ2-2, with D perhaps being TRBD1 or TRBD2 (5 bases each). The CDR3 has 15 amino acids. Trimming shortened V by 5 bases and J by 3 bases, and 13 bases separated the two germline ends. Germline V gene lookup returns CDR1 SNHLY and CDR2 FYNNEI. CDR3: CASSPLVGDTGELFF. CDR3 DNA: TGTGCCAGCAGTCCTCTAGTGGGGGACACCGGGGAGCTGTTTTTT.

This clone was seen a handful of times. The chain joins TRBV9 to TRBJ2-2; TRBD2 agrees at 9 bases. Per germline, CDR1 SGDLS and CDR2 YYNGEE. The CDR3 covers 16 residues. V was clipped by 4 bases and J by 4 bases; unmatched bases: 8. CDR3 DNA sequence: TGTGCCAGCAGCCACCTTAGCGGGAGTGCCACCGGGGAGCTGTTTTTT. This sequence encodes CASSHLSGSATGELFF.